This TCR beta chain was sequenced for a study of PD-1 blockade in classical Hodgkin lymphoma. V was clipped by 6 bases and J by 11 bases; unmatched bases: 9. Per germline, CDR1 LGHNA and CDR2 YNFKEQ. The CDR3 loop spans 12 amino acids. Repertoires were generated with immunoSEQ multiplex PCR, while TCRdb's copy carries only in-frame clones and drops some. The table includes around 25,000 clones, approximately 79% detected once. Time point specified: cycle 4 day 1 (C4D1), after around six weeks of nivolumab. Each patient experienced a relapse that followed autologous stem cell transplantation, and brentuximab vedotin exposure varied.

The receptor's source is a human donor with classical Hodgkin lymphoma. This rearrangement joins TRBV4-2 to TRBJ2-7, with 8 positions matching TRBD2. Sequencing used peripheral blood mononuclear cells (PBMCs), obtained before the fourth cycle of nivolumab. The CDR3 region is CASSSAGGSEYF. CDR3 DNA: TGTGCCAGCAGTTCCGCGGGAGGATCGGAGTACTTC.